Listed below are T cell receptor delta chains from one sample, sequenced in a study of Vδ1+ human thymocytes. TCRdb re-identified clones in the multiplex PCR reads via CATT. The sample shows about 75,000 delta-chain clones, about 35% of them seen only once. Sequencing input: Vdelta1+ gamma-delta thymocytes from the thymus. The receptors come from a boy under two years old who had congenital heart surgery. The conserved cysteine and the conserved F or W are not part of the CDR3 here.

V gene: TRDV1
CDR3 protein: ALGAFLFLPRGINDKLI

V gene: TRDV1
CDR3 protein: ALGVGKYTDKLI

V gene: TRDV1
CDR3 protein: ALGEHYFLVYTDKLI

V gene: TRDV1
CDR3 protein: ALGELSYVLGDASTDKLI

V gene: TRDV1
CDR3 protein: ALGEPPHCFRQVLGDTQKTDKLI

V gene: TRDV1
CDR3 protein: ALGETPPPHWGIRLRFTDKLI

V gene: TRDV1
CDR3 protein: ALGEGVRPFYLHYWGIRSSIMGLI

V gene: TRDV1
CDR3 protein: ALGDATGDSTDKLI

V gene: TRDV1
CDR3 protein: ALGEPLSSGTLYTDKLI

V gene: TRDV1
CDR3 protein: ALGVKPPTCRTGGYTDKLI

V gene: TRDV1
CDR3 protein: ALGVNDEIRIGGYGADKLI

V gene: TRDV1
CDR3 protein: ALGERGWKWGTLNNADKLI

V gene: TRDV1
CDR3 protein: ALGELLKGGRYTNKLI

V gene: TRDV1
CDR3 protein: ALGLRLGAATAQLF

V gene: TRDV1
CDR3 protein: ALGELFILGGGYGNTDKLI

V gene: TRDV1
CDR3 protein: ALGELARVPKQVDKLI

V gene: TRDV2
CDR3 protein: ACRHGCYTDKLI

V gene: TRDV2
CDR3 protein: ACAAELGDTKKNWRVDKLI

V gene: TRDV1
CDR3 protein: ALGGSLKHYGGYAQSKLI

V gene: TRDV2
CDR3 protein: AIHRANSLGDPYTDKLI

V gene: TRDV1
CDR3 protein: ALGRDVLTAQLF

V gene: TRDV1
CDR3 protein: ALLGDTGGTDKPI

V gene: TRDV1
CDR3 protein: ALGELGYWGPRPADKLI